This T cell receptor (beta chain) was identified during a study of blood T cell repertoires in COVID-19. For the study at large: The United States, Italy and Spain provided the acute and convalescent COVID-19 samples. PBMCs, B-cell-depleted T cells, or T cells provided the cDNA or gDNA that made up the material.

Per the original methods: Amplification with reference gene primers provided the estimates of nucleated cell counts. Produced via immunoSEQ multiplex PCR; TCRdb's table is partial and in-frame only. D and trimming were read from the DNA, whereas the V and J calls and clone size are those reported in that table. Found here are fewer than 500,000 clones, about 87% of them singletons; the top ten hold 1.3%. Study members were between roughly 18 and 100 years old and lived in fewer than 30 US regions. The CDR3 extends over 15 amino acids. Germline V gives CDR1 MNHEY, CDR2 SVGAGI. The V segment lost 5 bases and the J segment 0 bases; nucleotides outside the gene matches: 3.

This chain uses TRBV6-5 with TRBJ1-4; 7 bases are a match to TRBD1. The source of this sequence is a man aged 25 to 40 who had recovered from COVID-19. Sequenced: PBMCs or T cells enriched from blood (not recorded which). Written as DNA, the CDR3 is TGTGCCAGCAGTACCGACAGGGCAACTAATGAAAAACTGTTTTTT. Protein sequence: CASSTDRATNEKLFF.